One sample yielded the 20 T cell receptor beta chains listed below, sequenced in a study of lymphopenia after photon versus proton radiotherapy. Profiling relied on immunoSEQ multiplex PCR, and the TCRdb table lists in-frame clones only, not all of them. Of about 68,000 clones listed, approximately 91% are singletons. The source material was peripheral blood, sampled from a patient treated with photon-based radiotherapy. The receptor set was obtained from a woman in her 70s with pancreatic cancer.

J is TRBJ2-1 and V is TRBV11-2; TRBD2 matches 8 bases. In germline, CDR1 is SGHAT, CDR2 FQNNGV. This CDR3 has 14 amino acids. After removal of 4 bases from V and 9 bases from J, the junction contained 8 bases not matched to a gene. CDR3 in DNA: TGTGCCAGCAGCTCTCTAGGGGCGGGGGGTGAGCAGTTCTTC. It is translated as CASSSLGAGGEQFF.

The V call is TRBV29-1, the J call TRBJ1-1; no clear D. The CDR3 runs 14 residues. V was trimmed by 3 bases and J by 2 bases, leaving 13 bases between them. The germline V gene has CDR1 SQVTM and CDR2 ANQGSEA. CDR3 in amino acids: CSVDGGGGNTEAFF. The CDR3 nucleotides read TGCAGCGTTGATGGTGGAGGAGGAAACACTGAAGCTTTCTTT.

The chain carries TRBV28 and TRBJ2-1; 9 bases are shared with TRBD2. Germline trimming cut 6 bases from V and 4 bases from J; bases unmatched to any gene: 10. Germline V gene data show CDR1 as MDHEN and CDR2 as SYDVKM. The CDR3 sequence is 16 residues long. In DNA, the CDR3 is TGTGCCAGCAGGGTTTTAACTAGCGGGCTATACAATGAGCAGTTCTTC. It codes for CASRVLTSGLYNEQFF.

CDR3 protein: CASSPPGYTEAFF. CDR3 nucleotides: TGTGCCAGCAGTCCACCCGGGTACACTGAAGCTTTCTTT. The V gene is TRBV27, the J gene TRBJ1-1; D remains unclear. V lost 5 bases to trimming and J lost 3 bases, with 10 bases between them. The CDR3 consists of 13 residues. Germline V gives CDR1 MNHEY, CDR2 SMNVEV (reference sequence).

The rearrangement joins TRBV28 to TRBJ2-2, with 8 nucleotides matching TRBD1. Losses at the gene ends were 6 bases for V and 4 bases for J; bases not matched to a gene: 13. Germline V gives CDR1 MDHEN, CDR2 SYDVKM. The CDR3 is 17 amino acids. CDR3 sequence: CASSRNSRGRVTGELFF. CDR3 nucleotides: TGTGCCAGCAGCCGAAATAGCAGGGGGCGTGTCACCGGGGAGCTGTTTTTT.

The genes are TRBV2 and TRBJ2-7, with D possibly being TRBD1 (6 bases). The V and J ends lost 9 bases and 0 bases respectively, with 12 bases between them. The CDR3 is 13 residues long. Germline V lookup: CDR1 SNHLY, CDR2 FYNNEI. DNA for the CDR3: TGTGCCAGTAACAACAGGGTCTCCTACGAGCAGTACTTC. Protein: CASNNRVSYEQYF.

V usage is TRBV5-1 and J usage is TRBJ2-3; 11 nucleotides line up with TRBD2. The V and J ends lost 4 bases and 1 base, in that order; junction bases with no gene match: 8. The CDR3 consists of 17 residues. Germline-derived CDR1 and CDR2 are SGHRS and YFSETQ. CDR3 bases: TGCGCCAGCAGCAGAAGGACTAGCGGGTCAGGCACAGATACGCAGTATTTT. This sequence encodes CASSRRTSGSGTDTQYF.

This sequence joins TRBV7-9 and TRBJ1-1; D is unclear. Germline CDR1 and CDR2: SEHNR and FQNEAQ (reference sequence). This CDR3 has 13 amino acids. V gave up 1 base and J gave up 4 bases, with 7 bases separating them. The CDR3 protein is CASSLDGVTEAFF. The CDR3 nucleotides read TGTGCCAGCAGCTTAGACGGGGTCACTGAAGCTTTCTTT.

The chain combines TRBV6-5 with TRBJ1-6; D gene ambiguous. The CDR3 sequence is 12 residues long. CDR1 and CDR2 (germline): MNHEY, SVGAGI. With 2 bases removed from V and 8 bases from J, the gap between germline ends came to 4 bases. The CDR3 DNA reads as TGTGCCAGCAGTTACATGGATTCACCCCTCCACTTT. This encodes CASSYMDSPLHF.

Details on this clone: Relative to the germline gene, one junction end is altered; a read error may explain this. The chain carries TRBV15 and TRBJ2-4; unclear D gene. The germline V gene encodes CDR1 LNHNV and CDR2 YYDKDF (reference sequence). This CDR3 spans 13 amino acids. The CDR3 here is CATSKGAENIQYF. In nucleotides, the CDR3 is TGTGCCACCAGCAAAGGAGCCGAAAACATTCAGTACTTC.

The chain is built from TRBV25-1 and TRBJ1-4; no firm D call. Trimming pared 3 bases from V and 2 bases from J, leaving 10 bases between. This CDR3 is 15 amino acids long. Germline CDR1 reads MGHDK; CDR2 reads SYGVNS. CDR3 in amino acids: CASSESLFTNEKLFF. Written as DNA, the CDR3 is TGTGCCAGCAGTGAGTCCCTTTTCACTAATGAAAAACTGTTTTTT.

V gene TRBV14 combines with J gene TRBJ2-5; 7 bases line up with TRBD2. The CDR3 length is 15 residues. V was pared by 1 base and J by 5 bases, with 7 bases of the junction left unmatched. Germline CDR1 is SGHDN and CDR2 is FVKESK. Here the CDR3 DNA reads TGTGCCAGCAGCCAAGGCGGGGGATTGATGGAGACCCAGTACTTC. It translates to CASSQGGGLMETQYF.

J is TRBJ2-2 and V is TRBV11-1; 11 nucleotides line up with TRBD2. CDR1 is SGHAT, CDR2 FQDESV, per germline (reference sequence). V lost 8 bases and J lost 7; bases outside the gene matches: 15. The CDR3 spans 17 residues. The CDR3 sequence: CASASRLTSGGGGELFF. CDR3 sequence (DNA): TGTGCCAGCGCATCCAGACTAACTAGCGGGGGTGGCGGGGAGCTGTTTTTT. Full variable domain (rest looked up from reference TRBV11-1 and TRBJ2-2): EAEVAQSPRYKITEKSQAVAFWCDPISGHATLYWYRQILGQGPELLVQFQDESVVDDSQLPKDRFSAERLKGVDSTLKIQPAELGDSAMYLCASASRLTSGGGGELFFGEGSRLTVL.

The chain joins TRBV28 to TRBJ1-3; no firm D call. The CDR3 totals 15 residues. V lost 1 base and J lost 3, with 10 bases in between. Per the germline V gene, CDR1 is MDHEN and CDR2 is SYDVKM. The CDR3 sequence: CASSLSQAHGNTIYF. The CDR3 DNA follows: TGTGCCAGCAGTTTATCGCAGGCTCATGGAAACACCATATATTTT.

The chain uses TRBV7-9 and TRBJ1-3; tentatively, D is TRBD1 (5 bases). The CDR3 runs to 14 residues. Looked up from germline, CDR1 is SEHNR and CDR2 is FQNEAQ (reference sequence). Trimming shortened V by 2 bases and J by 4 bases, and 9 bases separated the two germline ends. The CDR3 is CASSLPGSGNTIYF. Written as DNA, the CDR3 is TGTGCCAGCAGCTTACCAGGGTCCGGAAACACCATATATTTT. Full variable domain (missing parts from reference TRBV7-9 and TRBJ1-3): DTGVSQNPRHKITKRGQNVTFRCDPISEHNRLYWYRQTLGQGPEFLTYFQNEAQLEKSRLLSDRFSAERPKGSFSTLEIQRTEQGDSAMYLCASSLPGSGNTIYFGEGSWLTVV.

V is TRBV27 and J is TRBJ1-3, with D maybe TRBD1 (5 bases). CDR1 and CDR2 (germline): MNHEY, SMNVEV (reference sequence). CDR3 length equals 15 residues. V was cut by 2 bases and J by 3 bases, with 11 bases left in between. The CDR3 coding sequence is TGTGCCAGCAGTTTAGCGGGAGGGGTTGGAAACACCATATATTTT. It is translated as CASSLAGGVGNTIYF.

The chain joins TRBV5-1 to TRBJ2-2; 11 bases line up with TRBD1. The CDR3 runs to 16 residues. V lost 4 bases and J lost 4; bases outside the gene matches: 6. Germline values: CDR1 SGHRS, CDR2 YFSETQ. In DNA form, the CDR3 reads TGCGCCAGCAGCAGAAGTGGACAGGGGGCCACCGGGGAGCTGTTTTTT. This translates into CASSRSGQGATGELFF. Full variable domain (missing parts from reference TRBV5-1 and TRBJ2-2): KAGVTQTPRYLIKTRGQQVTLSCSPISGHRSVSWYQQTPGQGLQFLFEYFSETQRNKGNFPGRFSGRQFSNSRSEMNVSTLELGDSALYLCASSRSGQGATGELFFGEGSRLTVL.

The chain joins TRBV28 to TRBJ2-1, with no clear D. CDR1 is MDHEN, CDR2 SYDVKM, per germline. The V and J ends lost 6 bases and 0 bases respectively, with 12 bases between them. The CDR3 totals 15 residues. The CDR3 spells CASRIGTHSYNEQFF. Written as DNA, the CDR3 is TGTGCCAGCAGGATTGGTACACACTCCTACAATGAGCAGTTCTTC.

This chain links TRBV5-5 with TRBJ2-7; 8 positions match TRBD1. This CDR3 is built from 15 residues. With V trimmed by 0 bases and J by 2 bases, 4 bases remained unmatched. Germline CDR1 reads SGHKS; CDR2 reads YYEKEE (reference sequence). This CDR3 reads CASSLADRGAYEQYF. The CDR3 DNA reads TGTGCCAGCAGCTTGGCCGACAGGGGAGCCTACGAGCAGTACTTC.

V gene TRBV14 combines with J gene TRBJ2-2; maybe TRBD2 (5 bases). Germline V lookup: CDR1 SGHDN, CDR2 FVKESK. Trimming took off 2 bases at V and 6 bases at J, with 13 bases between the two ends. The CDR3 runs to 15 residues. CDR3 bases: TGTGCCAGCAGCCAACAGGTTAAGAGGGCCGGGGAGCTGTTTTTT. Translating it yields CASSQQVKRAGELFF.